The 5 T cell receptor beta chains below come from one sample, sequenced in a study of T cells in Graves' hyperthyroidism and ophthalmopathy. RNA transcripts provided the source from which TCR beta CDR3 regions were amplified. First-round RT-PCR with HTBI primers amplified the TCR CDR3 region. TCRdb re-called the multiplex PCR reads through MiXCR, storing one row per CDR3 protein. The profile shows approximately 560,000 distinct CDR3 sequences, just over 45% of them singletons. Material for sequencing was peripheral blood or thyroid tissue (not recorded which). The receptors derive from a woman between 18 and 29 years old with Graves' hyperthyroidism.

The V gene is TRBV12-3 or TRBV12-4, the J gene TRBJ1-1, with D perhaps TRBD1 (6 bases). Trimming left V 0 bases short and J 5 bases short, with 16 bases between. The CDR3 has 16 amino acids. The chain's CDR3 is CASSLAVWGPRTEAFF. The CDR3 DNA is TGTGCCAGCAGTTTAGCTGTCTGGGGGCCGCGGACTGAAGCTTTCTTT.

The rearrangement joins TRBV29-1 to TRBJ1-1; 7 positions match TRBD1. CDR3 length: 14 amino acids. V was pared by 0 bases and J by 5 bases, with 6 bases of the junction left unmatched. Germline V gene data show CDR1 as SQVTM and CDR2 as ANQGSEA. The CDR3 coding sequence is TGCAGCGTTGAAGATACAGGGGACGGGACTGAAGCTTTCTTT. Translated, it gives CSVEDTGDGTEAFF.

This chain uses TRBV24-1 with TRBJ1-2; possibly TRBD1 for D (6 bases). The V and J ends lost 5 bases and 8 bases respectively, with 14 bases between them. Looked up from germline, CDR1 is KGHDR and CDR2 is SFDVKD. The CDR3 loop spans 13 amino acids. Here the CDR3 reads CATSGTRGQGYTF. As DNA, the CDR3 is TGTGCCACCAGTGGGACCAGGGGACAAGGCTACACCTTC.

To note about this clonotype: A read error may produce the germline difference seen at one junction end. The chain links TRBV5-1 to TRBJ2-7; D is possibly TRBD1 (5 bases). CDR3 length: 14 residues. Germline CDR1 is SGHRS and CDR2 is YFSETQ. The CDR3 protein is CASSQDVQVSEQYF. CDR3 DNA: TGTGCCAGCAGCCAAGATGTACAGGTCTCGGAGCAGTACTTC. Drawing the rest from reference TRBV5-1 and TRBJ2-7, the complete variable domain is KAGVTQTPRYLIKTRGQQVTLSCSPISGHRSVSWYQQTPGQGLQFLFEYFSETQRNKGNFPGRFSGRQFSNSRSEMNVSTLELGDSALYLCASSQDVQVSEQYFGPGTRLTVT.

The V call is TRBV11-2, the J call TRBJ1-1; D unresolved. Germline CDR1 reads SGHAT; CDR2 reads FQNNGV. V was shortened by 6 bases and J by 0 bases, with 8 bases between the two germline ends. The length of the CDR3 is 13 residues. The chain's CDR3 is CASRGPMNTEAFF. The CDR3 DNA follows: TGTGCCAGCAGAGGCCCCATGAACACTGAAGCTTTCTTT.